The sequence of this T cell receptor (beta chain) was determined in a study of beta chain features in type 1 diabetes. Study details: Patient and healthy donor groups were alike in age, gender and cell yields. Regarding the study as a whole: Shortening of TCRB CDR3s, moderate but significant, appeared in all four CD4+ subsets of Type 1 diabetes patients.

This clone came up a few times. Its target is unknown. J gave up 3 bases and V 5 bases, and 6 bases lay outside the gene matches. This CDR3 region has 14 residues. Germline loops: CDR1 MDHEN, CDR2 SYDVKM. The authors took one heparinised blood draw, averaging around 120 mL, from each donor. Every bit of the isolated RNA underwent reverse transcription, so sequencing read expressed TCRB transcripts. Assay used: immunoSEQ multiplex PCR; TCRdb lists only in-frame clones, some missing. The data contain roughly 290,000 clones, 15% of them singletons. The clonotype originates from a man aged 18 to 30 with type 1 diabetes. Sequencing was done on a sample of naive CD4+ T cells from blood. V gene TRBV28 combines with J gene TRBJ2-7, with 8 bases that match TRBD2. The CDR3 loop reads CASSQTSARYEQYF. CDR3 DNA sequence: TGTGCCAGCAGTCAGACTAGCGCCCGCTACGAGCAGTACTTC.